This passage covers 21 T cell receptor beta chains from one sample sequenced in a study of blood T cell repertoires in COVID-19. Produced via immunoSEQ multiplex PCR; TCRdb's table is partial and in-frame only. The table records more than 85,000 clones, roughly 82% of them present only once. The sequencing input was peripheral blood. These TCRs come from a man older than 75 with acute or convalescent COVID-19.

V is TRBV4-3 and J is TRBJ2-7; the match to TRBD2 covers 7 bases. The junction had 11 bases not matched to a gene; V was cut back by 6 bases and J by 6 bases. The CDR3 covers 14 residues. From germline, CDR1 is LGHNA and CDR2 YSLEER. Written as DNA, the CDR3 is TGCGCCAGCAGTCCCGTCTGGCGGGAGTCCGAGCAGTACTTC. Its translation: CASSPVWRESEQYF.

The chain carries TRBV20-1 and TRBJ2-2; maybe TRBD1 (5 bases). Germline V gene sequence: CDR1 DFQATT, CDR2 SNEGSKA (reference sequence). This CDR3 spans 15 amino acids. Between the trimmed V and J ends, which lost 3 bases and 5 bases, there was a span of 16 bases. The CDR3 coding sequence is TGCAGTGCTAGTGACAGACGAGGAAAAACCGGGGAGCTGTTTTTT. Amino acid sequence: CSASDRRGKTGELFF.

This clone turned up a few times. The chain is built from TRBV5-1 and TRBJ2-3; 7 nucleotides match TRBD1. CDR1 is SGHRS and CDR2 is YFSETQ in the germline V gene. The ends lost 1 base at V and 0 bases at J; junction bases unmatched: 2. The CDR3 loop spans 15 amino acids. CDR3 DNA: TGCGCCAGCAGCTTGCGGACAGGAAGCACAGATACGCAGTATTTT. Protein product: CASSLRTGSTDTQYF.

V usage is TRBV7-2 and J usage is TRBJ2-1; 7 bases fit TRBD1. The CDR3 is made up of 14 amino acids. V dropped 6 bases and J dropped 2; count of bases not matched to a gene: 4. Germline lookup yields CDR1 SGHTA and CDR2 FQGNSA. This chain's CDR3 is CASRGQSTYNEQFF. CDR3 coding DNA: TGTGCCAGCAGGGGACAGAGCACCTACAATGAGCAGTTCTTC. Filled out from reference TRBV7-2 and TRBJ2-1, the complete variable domain reads GAGVSQSPSNKVTEKGKDVELRCDPISGHTALYWYRQSLGQGLEFLIYFQGNSAPDKSGLPSDRFSAERTGGSVSTLTIQRTQQEDSAVYLCASRGQSTYNEQFFGPGTRLTVL.

Concerning this clone itself: This specimen includes other DNA sequences encoding the same CDR3. The V and J genes are TRBV5-1 and TRBJ2-3; 7 nucleotides agree with TRBD2. Germline loops: CDR1 SGHRS, CDR2 YFSETQ. J gave up 3 bases and V 4 bases, and 2 bases lay outside the gene matches. The CDR3 totals 13 residues. This CDR3 is CASSLGRTDTQYF. The CDR3 nucleotides are TGCGCCAGCAGCCTCGGGAGGACAGATACGCAGTATTTT.

The DNA for the CDR3 is TGTGCCAGCAGTTTGACTAGTAGCGGTGGGCGCGGGGAGCTGTTTTTT. Its protein is CASSLTSSGGRGELFF. This chain links TRBV28 with TRBJ2-2; possible D gene TRBD2, 6 bases. V was shortened by 3 bases and J by 7 bases, with 18 bases between the two germline ends. Per the germline V gene, CDR1 is MDHEN and CDR2 is SYDVKM. There are 16 residues in the CDR3.

The chain has TRBV15 and TRBJ2-3; unclear D gene. The length of the CDR3 is 15 residues. Trimming took off 1 base at V and 0 bases at J, with 8 bases between the two ends. Germline-derived CDR1 and CDR2 are LNHNV and YYDKDF (reference sequence). The CDR3 coding sequence is TGTGCCACCAGCAGAGTCCAACTCAGCACAGATACGCAGTATTTT. Translation gives CATSRVQLSTDTQYF.

J is TRBJ1-1 and V is TRBV10-1; perhaps TRBD1 as D (5 bases). The CDR3 consists of 14 residues. V lost 2 bases, J lost 5 bases, and 12 bases lay in between. Germline CDR1 is WNHNN and CDR2 is SYGVQD (reference sequence). CDR3 sequence reads: CASSEGAGRTEAFF. In DNA, the CDR3 is TGCGCCAGCAGTGAGGGGGCCGGGAGGACTGAAGCTTTCTTT.

This rearrangement joins TRBV6-6 to TRBJ1-4; D is perhaps TRBD1 (5 bases). Germline lookup yields CDR1 MNHNY and CDR2 SVGAGI (reference sequence). The CDR3 is made up of 15 amino acids. V dropped 4 bases and J dropped 7 bases, with 16 bases sitting between them. CDR3 DNA sequence: TGTGCCAGCAGTTCCCTTCAGGGCCAAGGTGAAAAACTGTTTTTT. This gives the protein CASSSLQGQGEKLFF.

This clone was detected a few times. V usage is TRBV27 and J usage is TRBJ1-3, with 7 nucleotides matching TRBD1. The trim removed 5 bases at V and 0 bases at J, leaving 16 bases unmatched. Looked up from germline, CDR1 is MNHEY and CDR2 is SMNVEV (reference sequence). CDR3 length: 19 amino acids. The CDR3 nucleotides are TGTGCCAGCAGTAGGGGACAGAAACCTGGGTCTCTCTCTGGAAACACCATATATTTT. It specifies CASSRGQKPGSLSGNTIYF.

This clone was observed once. The genes are TRBV20-1 and TRBJ1-2; D is undetermined. The germline CDR1 and CDR2 sequences are DFQATT and SNEGSKA (reference sequence). V lost 5 bases, J lost 8 bases, and 9 bases lay in between. CDR3 length: 10 residues. The CDR3 region is CSAPSGGYTF. The DNA of the CDR3 is TGCAGTGCTCCTAGTGGGGGCTACACCTTC.

This rearrangement joins TRBV5-6 to TRBJ1-2; 7 bases line up with TRBD1. The length of the CDR3 is 15 residues. Germline V gives CDR1 SGHDT, CDR2 YYEEEE. The V and J ends lost 1 base and 5 bases, in that order; junction bases with no gene match: 8. The CDR3 DNA follows: TGTGCCAGCAGCTTGCAACAGGGGATAGCGTATGGCTACACCTTC. It specifies CASSLQQGIAYGYTF.

V is TRBV10-3 and J is TRBJ2-1, with 11 bases that match TRBD2. This CDR3 has 19 residues. Germline trimming cut 3 bases from V and 6 bases from J; bases unmatched to any gene: 16. CDR1 is ENHRY and CDR2 is SYGVKD in the germline V gene. CDR3 protein: CAISDPLAGGVESPNEQFF. CDR3 in DNA: TGTGCCATCAGTGATCCCCTAGCGGGGGGAGTTGAATCGCCCAATGAGCAGTTCTTC.

This chain connects TRBV15 to TRBJ1-1, with 7 bases fitting TRBD1. Germline CDR1 LNHNV, CDR2 YYDKDF (reference sequence). With V trimmed by 0 bases and J by 6 bases, 4 bases remained unmatched. The CDR3 contains 14 residues. The CDR3 reads CATSRELGQSEAFF. The DNA for the CDR3 is TGTGCCACCAGCAGAGAACTGGGACAGTCTGAAGCTTTCTTT.

This clone was detected only a few times. The CDR3 nucleotides read TGTGCCAGCAGCTTAGGGACAGGGAATAATTCACCCCTCCACTTT. The encoded protein is CASSLGTGNNSPLHF. The J gene is TRBJ1-6, the V gene TRBV7-2; 8 nucleotides match TRBD1. The junction had 1 base not matched to a gene; V was cut back by 1 base and J by 5 bases. The germline CDR1 and CDR2 sequences are SGHTA and FQGNSA. This CDR3 is built from 15 residues. Complete variable domain (other parts from reference TRBV7-2 and TRBJ1-6): GAGVSQSPSNKVTEKGKDVELRCDPISGHTALYWYRQSLGQGLEFLIYFQGNSAPDKSGLPSDRFSAERTGGSVSTLTIQRTQQEDSAVYLCASSLGTGNNSPLHFGNGTRLTVT.

The rearrangement joins TRBV5-1 to TRBJ2-3, with D perhaps matching TRBD1 (5 bases). CDR1 and CDR2 (germline): SGHRS, YFSETQ. Trimming pared 6 bases from V and 1 base from J, leaving 9 bases between. CDR3 size: 13 residues. This CDR3 is CASIGHGTDTQYF. The CDR3 DNA is TGCGCCAGCATCGGACACGGCACAGATACGCAGTATTTT.

The chain carries TRBV4-3 and TRBJ2-3; D is ambiguous. Trimming removed 0 bases at V and 5 bases at J, with 12 bases between. CDR3 size: 15 residues. Looked up from germline, CDR1 is LGHNA and CDR2 is YSLEER. The CDR3 DNA reads TGCGCCAGCAGCCAAGATGCCCCGGGTGGAGATACGCAGTATTTT. Amino acids: CASSQDAPGGDTQYF.

The chain joins TRBV2 to TRBJ2-1; TRBD1 matches at 7 bases. Looked up from germline, CDR1 is SNHLY and CDR2 is FYNNEI. The CDR3 consists of 12 residues. V was pared by 8 bases and J by 6 bases, with 4 bases of the junction left unmatched. CDR3 DNA: TGTGCCAGCTTGACAGGGACCAATGAGCAGTTCTTC. Residues: CASLTGTNEQFF.

This chain uses TRBV7-2 with TRBJ2-7; 12 nucleotides agree with TRBD2. Trimming took 5 bases from V and 6 from J; bases not matched to a gene: 5. The CDR3 length is 14 residues. Germline V gene data show CDR1 as SGHTA and CDR2 as FQGNSA. CDR3 sequence reads: CASSRGLAGGEQYF. The CDR3, as DNA: TGTGCCAGCAGCCGGGGACTAGCGGGTGGCGAGCAGTACTTC. The full variable domain, with the rest looked up from reference TRBV7-2 and TRBJ2-7, is GAGVSQSPSNKVTEKGKDVELRCDPISGHTALYWYRQSLGQGLEFLIYFQGNSAPDKSGLPSDRFSAERTGGSVSTLTIQRTQQEDSAVYLCASSRGLAGGEQYFGPGTRLTVT.

J is TRBJ1-2 and V is TRBV11-2; 8 bases are a match to TRBD1. This CDR3 comprises 14 residues. V dropped 7 bases and J dropped 4; count of bases not matched to a gene: 8. The germline CDR1 and CDR2 sequences are SGHAT and FQNNGV. CDR3 sequence reads: CASTGVGQGYGYTF. Here the CDR3 DNA reads TGTGCCAGCACCGGTGTAGGACAGGGCTATGGCTACACCTTC.

The rearrangement uses TRBV27 and TRBJ1-5, with 7 bases that match TRBD1. Germline V gene lookup returns CDR1 MNHEY and CDR2 SMNVEV (reference sequence). This CDR3 is built from 15 residues. With 5 bases clipped from V and 3 bases from J, the junction kept 7 bases outside the gene matches. The CDR3 bases are TGTGCCAGCAGTCCACGGACAGGACCCAATCAGCCCCAGCATTTT. This encodes CASSPRTGPNQPQHF.